This T cell receptor (beta chain) is from a study of blood T cell repertoires in COVID-19 (dated by TCRdb to between 2020 and 2021). With regard to the full study: Samples from collaborators originated in the United States, Italy and Spain and spanned both the acute and convalescent phases of COVID-19. Where available, HLA class I and class II types were obtained from metadata supplied by the sample provider rather than from assay-based typing. A freely available public database, intended as a resource for researchers studying the immune response to SARS-CoV-2, is where the repertoires were released. The samples were drawn from the first 160 participants of the ongoing ImmuneRACE study and from more than 1,000 subjects provided by 6 global collaborators. Subjects who had been exposed to COVID-19, were actively infected with it, or had recovered from it provided the deeply sampled blood TCRbeta repertoires that made up the dataset. The material from the prospective study consisted of cDNA or gDNA derived from T cells, B-cell-depleted T cells, or PBMCs. The sample metadata nearly always contained a de-identified subject ID, COVID-19 status, age in years and sex. The investigation overall reported the following: The quantity of clinical and demographic metadata differed by source and by participant and was supplied without curation.

A single count supports this clone. The clone's antigen remains unknown. Per-base qualities were not stored, and no clone one base away is much larger. Whole blood was collected in K2EDTA tubes by collaborating institutions according to the institutions' own protocols. For TCRbeta analysis, collaborators shipped samples in one of three forms: frozen whole blood, isolated PBMCs, or DNA extracted from either of those sample types. TCRbeta CDR3 regions were amplified from genomic DNA by means of the immunoSEQ Assay, a bias-controlled multiplex PCR. Per the original workflow: Within the assay, amplification of reference gene primers was used to estimate how many nucleated cells each sample contained. Sequence reads were collapsed and filtered to measure the absolute abundance of every unique TCRbeta CDR3 rearrangement. For each sample, productive Simpson clonality was calculated as the square root of Simpson's diversity index over productive rearrangements. TCRdb holds this immuneACCESS table with in-frame rearrangements only. Some clones are missing; in checked studies, unresolved V genes explain under half, and the rest has no known cause. The DNA was the basis for D and trimming; V, J and clone size are from that table. Across this sample there are 68,000 or so clones, with approximately 90% seen only once. The top ten hold approximately 2.7% of the sample.

The CDR3 spans 17 residues, from the cysteine through the phenylalanine. The read is trimmed to its CDR3 DNA, 51 bases read in frame from base 1. Trimming removed 0 bases from V and 2 bases from J; the gene matches leave 8 bases unexplained. Based on the germline V gene, the CDR1 and CDR2 sequences are SGHTS and YDEGEE. The chain is encoded by TRBV5-8 joined to TRBJ1-5; a stretch of 7 junction bases matches TRBD1. The sequencing sample was made of peripheral blood. The sequence was obtained from a man aged 50-59 years with acute or convalescent COVID-19. This receptor has the CDR3 CASSLALTGQGNQPQHF. The DNA reads as follows: TGTGCCAGCAGCTTGGCCCTAACCGGACAGGGCAATCAGCCCCAGCATTTT.